A single sample is the source of the 19 T cell receptor beta chains below, sequenced in a study of blood T cell repertoires in COVID-19. The assay was immunoSEQ multiplex PCR, and TCRdb's table has in-frame clones only and misses some. This sample has some 140,000 clones, with roughly 84% found just once. Sequenced input: peripheral blood. These receptors were obtained from an older woman with COVID-19, enrolled during active disease.

This clone is a singleton in its sample. This chain links TRBV19 with TRBJ1-1; no firm D call. Germline V gives CDR1 LNHDA, CDR2 SQIVND (reference sequence). This CDR3 has 11 amino acids. Deletions cut 7 bases from V and 11 bases from J, with 14 bases between. In DNA form, the CDR3 reads TGTGCCAGTAAGCGTCCCGCGGGGGCTTTCTTT. Protein product: CASKRPAGAFF.

This sequence joins TRBV19 and TRBJ2-7; possibly TRBD2 for D (5 bases). Trimming took off 1 base at V and 5 bases at J, with 12 bases between the two ends. CDR1 is LNHDA and CDR2 is SQIVND in the germline V gene (reference sequence). This CDR3 contains 14 residues. The CDR3 region has the DNA TGTGCCAGTAGTATAGGAGGGAGTCCCCACGAGCAGTACTTC. Protein product: CASSIGGSPHEQYF.

The chain has TRBV12-5 and TRBJ2-5; 8 nucleotides align to TRBD1. V lost 0 bases and J lost 4; bases outside the gene matches: 4. CDR1 and CDR2 (germline): LGHNT, FRNRAP. The CDR3 runs to 15 residues. CDR3 in amino acids: CASGLVLQGGETQYF. Here the CDR3 DNA reads TGTGCTAGTGGTTTGGTCTTACAGGGGGGAGAGACCCAGTACTTC.

J is TRBJ1-3 and V is TRBV15; TRBD1 matches 7 bases. CDR1 LNHNV and CDR2 YYDKDF come from the germline V gene (reference sequence). J was trimmed by 0 bases and V by 6 bases; bases with no gene match: 2. This CDR3 comprises 14 residues. The CDR3 nucleotides read TGTGCCACCAGACAGGGGCGCTCTGGAAACACCATATATTTT. Its translation: CATRQGRSGNTIYF.

The rearrangement uses TRBV6-5 and TRBJ1-1; 7 bases align to TRBD1. V shed 5 bases, J shed 4 bases, and the junction held 10 bases outside the gene matches. Per germline, CDR1 MNHEY and CDR2 SVGAGI. CDR3 length: 15 amino acids. The CDR3 sequence: CASSMEQGLGTEAFF. The CDR3 nucleotides are TGTGCCAGCAGTATGGAACAGGGGTTGGGCACTGAAGCTTTCTTT.

This chain connects TRBV19 to TRBJ2-4; unclear D gene. V lost 5 bases and J 4 bases, leaving 9 bases between the germline ends. CDR3 size: 13 residues. From germline, CDR1 is LNHDA and CDR2 SQIVND (reference sequence). The CDR3 DNA sequence: TGTGCCAGTAGTCCCCCAGTTAAAAACATTCAGTACTTC. It translates to CASSPPVKNIQYF.

This clone was seen a few times. V and J are TRBV5-4 and TRBJ2-3; 11 bases match TRBD1. The J segment lost 4 bases and the V segment lost 5 bases, leaving 6 bases of the junction unmatched. CDR1 and CDR2 from the germline V gene are SGHNT and YYREEE (reference sequence). This CDR3 has 15 amino acids. This CDR3 reads CASRPGTGGSDTQYF. DNA for the CDR3: TGTGCCAGCAGGCCCGGGACAGGGGGGTCAGATACGCAGTATTTT. Variable domain in full (rest from reference TRBV5-4 and TRBJ2-3): ETGVTQSPTHLIKTRGQQVTLRCSSQSGHNTVSWYQQALGQGPQFIFQYYREEENGRGNFPPRFSGLQFPNYSSELNVNALELDDSALYLCASRPGTGGSDTQYFGPGTRLTVL.

The chain recombines TRBV24-1 with TRBJ2-3, with 8 bases lining up with TRBD2. V gave up 3 bases and J gave up 1 base; unmatched junction bases: 5. The CDR3 consists of 16 residues. From germline, CDR1 is KGHDR and CDR2 SFDVKD. CDR3 protein: CATSDTTSGRTDTQYF. The CDR3 coding sequence is TGTGCCACCAGTGATACAACTAGCGGACGCACAGATACGCAGTATTTT.

The rearrangement uses TRBV3-1 (or the pseudogene TRBV3-2) and TRBJ1-5, with a weak D call TRBD1 (5 bases). Germline V gene data show CDR1 as LGHDT and CDR2 as YNNKEL (reference sequence). V was shortened by 1 base and J by 2 bases, with 9 bases between the two germline ends. This CDR3 contains 15 residues. The CDR3 DNA follows: TGTGCCAGCAGCCAAGGGCAGGGCGGCAATCAGCCCCAGCATTTT. This gives the protein CASSQGQGGNQPQHF.

This chain joins TRBV5-1 and TRBJ2-3; TRBD1 matches at 7 bases. Germline V gene data show CDR1 as SGHRS and CDR2 as YFSETQ. The length of the CDR3 is 14 residues. J lost 3 bases, V lost 2 bases, and 3 bases had no gene match. The CDR3 here is CASSLGGGTDTQYF. In DNA, the CDR3 is TGCGCCAGCAGCTTAGGGGGCGGGACAGATACGCAGTATTTT.

There are many counts of this clone. This rearrangement joins TRBV11-2 to TRBJ2-7; D might be TRBD1 (6 bases). The CDR3 sequence is 13 residues long. With 4 bases removed from V and 2 bases from J, the gap between germline ends came to 9 bases. Germline CDR1 SGHAT, CDR2 FQNNGV. CDR3 bases: TGTGCCAGCAGCTCGGACAGAACCTACGAGCAGTACTTC. This gives the protein CASSSDRTYEQYF.

V is TRBV11-1 and J is TRBJ1-1; no clear D. The CDR3 sequence is 12 residues long. Deletions cut 0 bases from V and 11 bases from J, with 10 bases between. Germline V gene data show CDR1 as SGHAT and CDR2 as FQDESV (reference sequence). The CDR3 loop reads CASSLAGGPAFF. CDR3 nucleotide sequence: TGTGCCAGCAGCTTAGCGGGAGGGCCGGCTTTCTTT.

The genes are TRBV7-6 and TRBJ1-1; TRBD1 matches at 8 bases. V was clipped by 5 bases and J by 5 bases; unmatched bases: 7. Germline V CDR1 and CDR2: SGHVS, FNYEAQ. The CDR3 extends over 14 amino acids. CDR3 sequence: CASSLGQGWTEAFF. CDR3 DNA sequence: TGTGCCAGCAGCCTTGGACAGGGCTGGACTGAAGCTTTCTTT.

The genes are TRBV7-8 and TRBJ2-3, with D possibly being TRBD1 (6 bases). Germline CDR1 is SGHVS and CDR2 is FQNEAQ. Trimming cost V 5 bases and J 3 bases, with 18 bases left between them. The CDR3 spans 16 residues. Here the CDR3 reads CASSEGDGERTDTQYF. CDR3 DNA: TGTGCCAGCAGCGAGGGGGACGGAGAAAGAACAGATACGCAGTATTTT.

V gene TRBV2 combines with J gene TRBJ1-3, with TRBD1 matching 11 bases. V shed 5 bases, J shed 4 bases, and the junction held 4 bases outside the gene matches. The CDR3 sequence is 15 residues long. The germline gives CDR1 SNHLY, CDR2 FYNNEI. The CDR3 region has the DNA TGTGCCAGCAGTCCGGGACAGGGGGGCGGAAACACCATATATTTT. This codes for CASSPGQGGGNTIYF.

The chain recombines TRBV6-1 with TRBJ1-3, with a tentative D call TRBD1 (5 bases). The CDR3 consists of 16 residues. Germline V gives CDR1 MNHNS, CDR2 SASEGT. Deletions cut 2 bases from V and 0 bases from J, with 11 bases between. The DNA of the CDR3 is TGTGCCAGCAGTGAATGGGGCGGATCCTCTGGAAACACCATATATTTT. Protein: CASSEWGGSSGNTIYF.

This sequence joins TRBV5-6 and TRBJ2-7; the match to TRBD1 covers 8 bases. The trim removed 4 bases at V and 3 bases at J, leaving 6 bases unmatched. The CDR3 has 14 residues. The germline gives CDR1 SGHDT, CDR2 YYEEEE. CDR3 sequence: CASSQRTGNYEQYF. The CDR3 nucleotides are TGTGCCAGCAGCCAAAGGACAGGGAACTACGAGCAGTACTTC. The complete variable domain, with remaining parts taken from reference TRBV5-6 and TRBJ2-7, reads DAGVTQSPTHLIKTRGQQVTLRCSPKSGHDTVSWYQQALGQGPQFIFQYYEEEERQRGNFPDRFSGHQFPNYSSELNVNALLLGDSALYLCASSQRTGNYEQYFGPGTRLTVT.

V usage is TRBV5-5 and J usage is TRBJ1-3; D ambiguous. The CDR3 totals 15 residues. Germline CDR1 SGHKS, CDR2 YYEKEE (reference sequence). V gave up 5 bases and J gave up 4 bases, with 16 bases separating them. The CDR3, as DNA: TGTGCCAGCAGTCCTGGCGGAGGGCTCGGAAACACCATATATTTT. It encodes CASSPGGGLGNTIYF.

V is TRBV5-6 and J is TRBJ1-2; D gene uncertain. Per the germline V gene, CDR1 is SGHDT and CDR2 is YYEEEE. Trimming removed 4 bases at V and 2 bases at J, with 9 bases between. CDR3 length: 13 amino acids. Here the CDR3 DNA reads TGTGCCAGCAGCCCGGGTAAGAACTATGGCTACACCTTC. Translating gives CASSPGKNYGYTF.